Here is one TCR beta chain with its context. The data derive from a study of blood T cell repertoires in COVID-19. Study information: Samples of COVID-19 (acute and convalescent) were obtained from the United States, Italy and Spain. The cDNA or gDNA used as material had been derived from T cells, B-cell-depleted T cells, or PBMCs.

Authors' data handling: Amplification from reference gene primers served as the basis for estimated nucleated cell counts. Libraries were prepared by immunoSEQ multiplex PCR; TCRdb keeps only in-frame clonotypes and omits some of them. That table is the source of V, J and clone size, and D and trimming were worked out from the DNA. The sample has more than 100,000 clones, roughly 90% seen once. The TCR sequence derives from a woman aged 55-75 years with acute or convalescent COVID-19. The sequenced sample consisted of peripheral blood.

DNA of the CDR3: TGTGCCAGCAGTCCGAGACTAGCGGAGACCTACGAGCAGTACTTC. It is translated as CASSPRLAETYEQYF. The V call is TRBV28, the J call TRBJ2-7; TRBD2 matches at 9 bases. There are 15 residues in the CDR3. The germline CDR1 and CDR2 sequences are MDHEN and SYDVKM. With 5 bases clipped from V and 2 bases from J, the junction kept 7 bases outside the gene matches.